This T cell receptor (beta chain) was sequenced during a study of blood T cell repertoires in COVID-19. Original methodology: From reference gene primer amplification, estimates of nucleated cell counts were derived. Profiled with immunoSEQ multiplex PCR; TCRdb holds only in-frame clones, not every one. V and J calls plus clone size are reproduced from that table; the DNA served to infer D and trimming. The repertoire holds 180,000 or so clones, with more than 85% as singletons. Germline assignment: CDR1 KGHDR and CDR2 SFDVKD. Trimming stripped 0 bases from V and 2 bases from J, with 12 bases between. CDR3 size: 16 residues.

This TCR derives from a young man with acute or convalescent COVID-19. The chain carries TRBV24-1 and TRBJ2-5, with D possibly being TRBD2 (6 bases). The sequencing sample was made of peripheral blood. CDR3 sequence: CATSDLAGGLQETQYF. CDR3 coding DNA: TGTGCCACCAGTGATTTGGCCGGGGGACTGCAAGAGACCCAGTACTTC.